This T cell receptor beta chain was recovered during a study of blood T cell repertoires in COVID-19. Study details: T cells, B-cell-depleted T cells, or PBMCs supplied cDNA or gDNA.

Profiled with immunoSEQ multiplex PCR; TCRdb holds only in-frame clones, not every one. This sample has some 220,000 clones, with roughly nine tenths found just once. Germline CDR1 and CDR2: MNHEY and SVGAGI. V dropped 4 bases and J dropped 4; count of bases not matched to a gene: 5. The CDR3 covers 15 residues. This clonotype originated in a woman aged 18-35 years who had recovered from COVID-19. The sample comprised peripheral blood. The chain combines TRBV6-5 with TRBJ2-7; 12 bases are a match to TRBD1. CDR3 DNA: TGTGCCAGCAGTTGGGGGACAGGGGGCAAATACGAGCAGTACTTC. Its protein is CASSWGTGGKYEQYF.